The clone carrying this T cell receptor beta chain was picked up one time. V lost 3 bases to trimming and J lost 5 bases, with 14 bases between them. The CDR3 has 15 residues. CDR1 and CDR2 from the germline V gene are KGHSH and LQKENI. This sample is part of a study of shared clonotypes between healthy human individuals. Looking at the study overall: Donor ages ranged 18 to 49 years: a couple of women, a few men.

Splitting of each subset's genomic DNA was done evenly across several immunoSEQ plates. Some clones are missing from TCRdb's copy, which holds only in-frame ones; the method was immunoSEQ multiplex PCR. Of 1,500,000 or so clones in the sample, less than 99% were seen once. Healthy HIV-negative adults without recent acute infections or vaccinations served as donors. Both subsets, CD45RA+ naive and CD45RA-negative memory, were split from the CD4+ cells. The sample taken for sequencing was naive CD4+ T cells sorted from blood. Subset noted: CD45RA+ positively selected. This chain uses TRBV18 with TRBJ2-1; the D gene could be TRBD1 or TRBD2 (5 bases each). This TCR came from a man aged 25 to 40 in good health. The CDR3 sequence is CASSPRGVFDNEQFF. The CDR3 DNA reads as TGTGCCAGCTCACCTAGGGGAGTCTTTGACAATGAGCAGTTCTTC.